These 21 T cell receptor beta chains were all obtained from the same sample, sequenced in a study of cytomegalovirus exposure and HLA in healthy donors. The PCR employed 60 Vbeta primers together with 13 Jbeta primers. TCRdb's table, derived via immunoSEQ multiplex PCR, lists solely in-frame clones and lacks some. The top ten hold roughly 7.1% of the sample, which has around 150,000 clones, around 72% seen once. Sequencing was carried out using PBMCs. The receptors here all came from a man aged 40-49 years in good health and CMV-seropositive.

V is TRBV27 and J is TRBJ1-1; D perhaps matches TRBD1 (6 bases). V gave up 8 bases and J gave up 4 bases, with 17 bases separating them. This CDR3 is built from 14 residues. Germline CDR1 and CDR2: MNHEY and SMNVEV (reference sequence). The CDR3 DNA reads TGTGCCAGCGGCCTACAGGGATCGGTCACTGAAGCTTTCTTT. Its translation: CASGLQGSVTEAFF.

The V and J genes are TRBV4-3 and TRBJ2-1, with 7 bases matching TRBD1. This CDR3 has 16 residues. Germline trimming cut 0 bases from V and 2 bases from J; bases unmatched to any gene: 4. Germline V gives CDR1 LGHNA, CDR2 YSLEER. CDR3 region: CASSQDRQGPYNEQFF. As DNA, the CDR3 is TGCGCCAGCAGCCAAGATAGACAGGGACCCTACAATGAGCAGTTCTTC.

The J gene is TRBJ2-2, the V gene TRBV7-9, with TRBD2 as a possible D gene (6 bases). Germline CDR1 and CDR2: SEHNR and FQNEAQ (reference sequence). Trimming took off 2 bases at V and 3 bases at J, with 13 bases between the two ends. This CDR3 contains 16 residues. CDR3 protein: CASSLNGGVYTGELFF. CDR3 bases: TGTGCCAGCAGCTTAAACGGAGGGGTGTACACCGGGGAGCTGTTTTTT.

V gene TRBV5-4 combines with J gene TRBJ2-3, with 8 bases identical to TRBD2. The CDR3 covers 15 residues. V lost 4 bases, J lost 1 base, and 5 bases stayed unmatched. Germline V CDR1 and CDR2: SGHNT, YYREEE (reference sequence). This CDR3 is CASSRGGLGTDTQYF. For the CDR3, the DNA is TGTGCCAGCAGCCGCGGGGGGTTGGGCACAGATACGCAGTATTTT.

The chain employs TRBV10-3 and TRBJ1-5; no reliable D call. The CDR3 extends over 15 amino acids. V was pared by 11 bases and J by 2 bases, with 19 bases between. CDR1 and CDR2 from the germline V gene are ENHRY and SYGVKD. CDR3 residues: CASRPTREGNQPQHF. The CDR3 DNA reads TGTGCCTCACGGCCCACACGGGAGGGCAATCAGCCCCAGCATTTT.

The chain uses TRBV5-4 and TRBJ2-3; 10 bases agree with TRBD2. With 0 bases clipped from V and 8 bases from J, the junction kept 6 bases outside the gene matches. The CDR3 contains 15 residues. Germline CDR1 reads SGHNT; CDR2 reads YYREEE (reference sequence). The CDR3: CASSLVAGGAGTQYF. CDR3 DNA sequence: TGTGCCAGCAGCTTGGTAGCGGGGGGAGCCGGTACGCAGTATTTT. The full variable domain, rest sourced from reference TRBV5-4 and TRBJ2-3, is ETGVTQSPTHLIKTRGQQVTLRCSSQSGHNTVSWYQQALGQGPQFIFQYYREEENGRGNFPPRFSGLQFPNYSSELNVNALELDDSALYLCASSLVAGGAGTQYFGPGTRLTVL.

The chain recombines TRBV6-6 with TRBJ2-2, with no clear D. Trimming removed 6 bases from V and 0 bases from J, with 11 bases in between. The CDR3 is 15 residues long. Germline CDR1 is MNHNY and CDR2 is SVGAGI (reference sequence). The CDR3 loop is CASSPLAANTGELFF. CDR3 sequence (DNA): TGTGCCAGCAGCCCCTTAGCAGCGAACACCGGGGAGCTGTTTTTT.

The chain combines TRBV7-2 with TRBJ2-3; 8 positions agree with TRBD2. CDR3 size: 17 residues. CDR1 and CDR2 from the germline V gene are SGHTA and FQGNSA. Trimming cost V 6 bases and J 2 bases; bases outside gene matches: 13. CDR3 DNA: TGTGCCAGCAGTCCTGGAGGGTGGCGGGGGGACACAGATACGCAGTATTTT. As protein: CASSPGGWRGDTDTQYF.

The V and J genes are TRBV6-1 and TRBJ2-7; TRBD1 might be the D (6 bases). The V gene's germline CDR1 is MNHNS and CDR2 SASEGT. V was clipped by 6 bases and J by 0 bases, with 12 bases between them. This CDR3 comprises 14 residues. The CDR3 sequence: CASRDSRSSYEQYF. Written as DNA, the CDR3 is TGTGCCAGCAGGGACAGCCGAAGCTCCTACGAGCAGTACTTC.

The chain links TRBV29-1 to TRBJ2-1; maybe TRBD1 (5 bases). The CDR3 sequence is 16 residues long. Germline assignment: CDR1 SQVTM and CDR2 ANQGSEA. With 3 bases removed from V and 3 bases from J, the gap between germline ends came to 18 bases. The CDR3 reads CSVDNIRGSSYNEQFF. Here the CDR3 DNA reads TGCAGCGTTGATAATATAAGGGGTTCGAGCTACAATGAGCAGTTCTTC.

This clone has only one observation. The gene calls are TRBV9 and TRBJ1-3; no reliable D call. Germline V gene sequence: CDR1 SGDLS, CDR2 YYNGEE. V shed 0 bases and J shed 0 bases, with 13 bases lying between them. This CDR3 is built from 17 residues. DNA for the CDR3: TGTGCCAGCAGCGTAGGGGGAAATGGACTCTCTGGAAACACCATATATTTT. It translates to CASSVGGNGLSGNTIYF.

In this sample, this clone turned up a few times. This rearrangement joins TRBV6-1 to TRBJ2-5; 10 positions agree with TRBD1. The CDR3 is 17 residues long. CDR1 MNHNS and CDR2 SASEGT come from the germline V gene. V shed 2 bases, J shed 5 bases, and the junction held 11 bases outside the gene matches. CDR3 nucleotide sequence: TGTGCCAGCAGTGAATACGGGACAGGGGCAGCGAGGGAGACCCAGTACTTC. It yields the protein CASSEYGTGAARETQYF.

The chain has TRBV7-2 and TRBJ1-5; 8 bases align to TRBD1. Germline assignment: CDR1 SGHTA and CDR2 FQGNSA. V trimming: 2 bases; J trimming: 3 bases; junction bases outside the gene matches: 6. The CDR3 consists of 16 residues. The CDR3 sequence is CASSLTGTGVNQPQHF. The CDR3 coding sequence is TGTGCCAGCAGCTTAACCGGGACAGGAGTCAATCAGCCCCAGCATTTT.

The CDR3 region has the DNA TGTGCCAGCAGCCGCGCTCGGGGGGCGAGCACAGATACGCAGTATTTT. Protein sequence: CASSRARGASTDTQYF. V is TRBV6-6 and J is TRBJ2-3; D possibly corresponds to TRBD2 (7 bases). The CDR3 runs 16 residues. The germline V and J ends were trimmed by 6 bases and 0 bases, with 16 bases remaining between them. The V gene's germline CDR1 is MNHNY and CDR2 SVGAGI (reference sequence).

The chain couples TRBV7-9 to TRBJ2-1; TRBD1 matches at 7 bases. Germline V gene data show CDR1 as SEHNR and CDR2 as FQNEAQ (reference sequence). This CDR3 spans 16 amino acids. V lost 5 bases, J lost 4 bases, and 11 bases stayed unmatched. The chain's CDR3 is CASSLLKTGLYNEQFF. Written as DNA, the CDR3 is TGTGCCAGCAGCCTACTTAAGACAGGGTTATACAATGAGCAGTTCTTC.

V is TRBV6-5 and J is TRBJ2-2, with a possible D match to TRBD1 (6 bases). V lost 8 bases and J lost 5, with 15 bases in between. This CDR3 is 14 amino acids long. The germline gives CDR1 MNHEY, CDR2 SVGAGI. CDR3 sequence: CASGQGQNTGELFF. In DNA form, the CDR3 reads TGTGCCAGCGGGCAGGGGCAGAATACCGGGGAGCTGTTTTTT.

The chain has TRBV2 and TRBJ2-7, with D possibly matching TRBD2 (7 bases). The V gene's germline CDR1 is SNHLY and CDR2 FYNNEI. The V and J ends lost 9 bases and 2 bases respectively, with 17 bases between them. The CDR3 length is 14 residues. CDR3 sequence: CASAGGGDAYEQYF. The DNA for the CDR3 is TGTGCCAGTGCTGGGGGGGGCGATGCCTACGAGCAGTACTTC.

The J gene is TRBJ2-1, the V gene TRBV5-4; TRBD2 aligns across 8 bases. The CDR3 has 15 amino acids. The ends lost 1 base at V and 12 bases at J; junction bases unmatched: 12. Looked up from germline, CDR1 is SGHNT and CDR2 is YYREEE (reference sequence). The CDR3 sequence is CASSLRERGPQGQFF. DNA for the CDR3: TGTGCCAGCAGCTTGAGGGAGCGGGGGCCTCAGGGGCAGTTCTTC.

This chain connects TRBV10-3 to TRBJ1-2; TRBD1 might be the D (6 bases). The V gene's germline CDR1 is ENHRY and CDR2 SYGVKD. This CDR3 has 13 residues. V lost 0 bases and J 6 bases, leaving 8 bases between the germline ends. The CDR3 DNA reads TGTGCCATCAGTGAGTCCGGGACAAATGGCTACACCTTC. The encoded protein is CAISESGTNGYTF.

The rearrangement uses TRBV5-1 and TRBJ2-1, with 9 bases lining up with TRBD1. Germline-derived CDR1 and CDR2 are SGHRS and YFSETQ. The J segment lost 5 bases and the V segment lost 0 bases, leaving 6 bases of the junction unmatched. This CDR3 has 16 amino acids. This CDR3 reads CASSLEGWDRDNEQFF. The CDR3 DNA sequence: TGCGCCAGCAGCTTGGAAGGCTGGGACAGGGACAATGAGCAGTTCTTC.

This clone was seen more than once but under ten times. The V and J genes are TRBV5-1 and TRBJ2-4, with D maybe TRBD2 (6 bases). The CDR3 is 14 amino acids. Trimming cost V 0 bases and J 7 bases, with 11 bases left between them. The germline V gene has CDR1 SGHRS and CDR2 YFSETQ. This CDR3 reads CASSLGRAGNIQYF. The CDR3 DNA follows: TGCGCCAGCAGCTTGGGGAGGGCGGGGAACATTCAGTACTTC. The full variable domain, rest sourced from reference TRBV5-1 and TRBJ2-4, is KAGVTQTPRYLIKTRGQQVTLSCSPISGHRSVSWYQQTPGQGLQFLFEYFSETQRNKGNFPGRFSGRQFSNSRSEMNVSTLELGDSALYLCASSLGRAGNIQYFGAGTRLSVL.